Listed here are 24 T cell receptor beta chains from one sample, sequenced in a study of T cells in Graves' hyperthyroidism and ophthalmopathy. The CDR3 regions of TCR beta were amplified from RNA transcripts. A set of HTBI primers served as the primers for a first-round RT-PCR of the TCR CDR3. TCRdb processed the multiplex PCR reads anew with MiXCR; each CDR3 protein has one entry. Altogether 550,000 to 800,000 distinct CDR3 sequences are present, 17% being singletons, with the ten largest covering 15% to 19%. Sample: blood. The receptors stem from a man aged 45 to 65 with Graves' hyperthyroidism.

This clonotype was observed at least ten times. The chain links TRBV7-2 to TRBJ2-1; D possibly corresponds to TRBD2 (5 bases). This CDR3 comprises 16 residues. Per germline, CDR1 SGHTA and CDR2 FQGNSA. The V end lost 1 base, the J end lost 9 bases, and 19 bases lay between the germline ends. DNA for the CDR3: TGTGCCAGCAGCTTAGGGCGAGGGAGTACGGATCGTGAGCAGTTCTTC. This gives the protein CASSLGRGSTDREQFF.

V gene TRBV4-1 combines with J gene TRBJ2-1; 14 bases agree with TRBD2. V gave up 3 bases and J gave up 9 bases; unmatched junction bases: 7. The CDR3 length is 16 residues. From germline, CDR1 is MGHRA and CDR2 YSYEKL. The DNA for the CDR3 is TGCGCCAGCAGCCAGGGACTAGCGGGAGACAATCGTGAGCAGTTCTTC. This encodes CASSQGLAGDNREQFF.

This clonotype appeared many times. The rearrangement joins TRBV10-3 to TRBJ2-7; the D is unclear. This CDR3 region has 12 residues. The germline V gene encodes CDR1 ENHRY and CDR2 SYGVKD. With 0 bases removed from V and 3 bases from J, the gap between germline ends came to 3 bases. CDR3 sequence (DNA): TGTGCCATCAGTGAGTCGAGCTACGAGCAGTACTTC. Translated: CAISESSYEQYF.

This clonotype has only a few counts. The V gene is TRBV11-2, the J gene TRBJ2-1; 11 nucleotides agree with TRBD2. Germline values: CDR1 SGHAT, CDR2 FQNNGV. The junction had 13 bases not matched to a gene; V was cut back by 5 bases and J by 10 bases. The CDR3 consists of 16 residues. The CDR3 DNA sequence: TGTGCCAGCAGCCCCACGAACCTAGCGGGAGGAGGAGAGCAGTTCTTC. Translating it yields CASSPTNLAGGGEQFF.

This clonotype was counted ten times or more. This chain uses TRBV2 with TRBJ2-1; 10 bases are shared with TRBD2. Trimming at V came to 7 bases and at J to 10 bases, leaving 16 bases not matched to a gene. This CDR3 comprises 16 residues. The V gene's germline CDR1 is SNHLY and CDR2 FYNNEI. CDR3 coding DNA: TGTGCCAGCACTCGGATAGCGGGAGGCGCTGAGGGAGAGCAGTTCTTC. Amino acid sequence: CASTRIAGGAEGEQFF.

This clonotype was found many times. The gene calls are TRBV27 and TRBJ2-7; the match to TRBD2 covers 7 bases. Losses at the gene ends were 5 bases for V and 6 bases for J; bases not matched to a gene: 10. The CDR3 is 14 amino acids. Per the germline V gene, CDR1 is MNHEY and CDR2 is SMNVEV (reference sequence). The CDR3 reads CASSVSGSRGEQYF. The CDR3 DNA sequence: TGTGCCAGCAGTGTTAGCGGGTCCCGTGGCGAGCAGTACTTC.

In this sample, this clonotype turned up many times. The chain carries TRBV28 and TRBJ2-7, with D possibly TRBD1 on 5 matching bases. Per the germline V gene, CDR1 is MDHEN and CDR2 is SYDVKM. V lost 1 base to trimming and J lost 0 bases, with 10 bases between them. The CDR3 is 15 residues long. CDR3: CASSLYATASYEQYF. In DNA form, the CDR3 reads TGTGCCAGCAGTTTATATGCGACAGCCTCCTACGAGCAGTACTTC.

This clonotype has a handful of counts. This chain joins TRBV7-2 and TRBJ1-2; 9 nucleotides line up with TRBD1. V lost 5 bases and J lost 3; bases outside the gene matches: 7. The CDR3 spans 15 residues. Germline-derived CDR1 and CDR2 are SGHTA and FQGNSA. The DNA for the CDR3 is TGTGCCAGCAGCCACGGGACAGGGCAATACTATGGCTACACCTTC. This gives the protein CASSHGTGQYYGYTF.

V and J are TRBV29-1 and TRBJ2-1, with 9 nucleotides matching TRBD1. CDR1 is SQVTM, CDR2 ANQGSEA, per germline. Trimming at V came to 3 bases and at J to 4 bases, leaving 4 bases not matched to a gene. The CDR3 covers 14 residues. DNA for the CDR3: TGCAGCGTTGAGGGGACAGGGTTATACAATGAGCAGTTCTTC. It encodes CSVEGTGLYNEQFF.

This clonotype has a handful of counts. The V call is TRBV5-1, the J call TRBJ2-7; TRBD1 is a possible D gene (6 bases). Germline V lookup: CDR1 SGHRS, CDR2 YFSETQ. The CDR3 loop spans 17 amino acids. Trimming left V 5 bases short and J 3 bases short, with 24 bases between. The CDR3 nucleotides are TGCGCCAGCAGGTCAAACCGGGACATCCTGGGTCACTACGAGCAGTACTTC. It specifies CASRSNRDILGHYEQYF.

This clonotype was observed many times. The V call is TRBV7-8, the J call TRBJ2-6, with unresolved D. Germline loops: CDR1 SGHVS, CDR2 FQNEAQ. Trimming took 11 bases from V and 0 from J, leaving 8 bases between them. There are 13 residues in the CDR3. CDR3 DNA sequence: TGTGCCCTAAGTTCCTCTGGGGCCAACGTCCTGACTTTC. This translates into CALSSSGANVLTF.

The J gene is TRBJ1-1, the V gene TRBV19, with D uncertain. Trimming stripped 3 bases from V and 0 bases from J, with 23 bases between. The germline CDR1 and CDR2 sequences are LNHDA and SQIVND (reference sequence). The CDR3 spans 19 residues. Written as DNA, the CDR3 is TGTGCCAGTAGTATTATAATGAGGGAACCTAACAGACTGAACACTGAAGCTTTCTTT. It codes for CASSIIMREPNRLNTEAFF. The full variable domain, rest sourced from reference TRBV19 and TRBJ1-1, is DGGITQSPKYLFRKEGQNVTLSCEQNLNHDAMYWYRQDPGQGLRLIYYSQIVNDFQKGDIAEGYSVSREKKESFPLTVTSAQKNPTAFYLCASSIIMREPNRLNTEAFFGQGTRLTVV.

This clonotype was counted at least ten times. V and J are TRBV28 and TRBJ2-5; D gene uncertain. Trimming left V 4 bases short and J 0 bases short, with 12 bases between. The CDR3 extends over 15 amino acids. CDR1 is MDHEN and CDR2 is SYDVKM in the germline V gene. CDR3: CASSSQTLYQETQYF. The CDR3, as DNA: TGTGCCAGCAGTTCCCAAACCCTCTACCAAGAGACCCAGTACTTC.

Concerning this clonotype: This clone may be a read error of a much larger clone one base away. The DNA of the CDR3 is TGTGCCAGCAGCCCCTGGGGGGTGAGGAACACTGAAGCTTTCTTT. Translating it yields CASSPWGVRNTEAFF. The chain combines TRBV27 with TRBJ1-1, with D tentatively TRBD1 (5 bases). The CDR3 is 15 amino acids. Germline CDR1 reads MNHEY; CDR2 reads SMNVEV (reference sequence). Trimming left V 6 bases short and J 1 base short, with 15 bases between.

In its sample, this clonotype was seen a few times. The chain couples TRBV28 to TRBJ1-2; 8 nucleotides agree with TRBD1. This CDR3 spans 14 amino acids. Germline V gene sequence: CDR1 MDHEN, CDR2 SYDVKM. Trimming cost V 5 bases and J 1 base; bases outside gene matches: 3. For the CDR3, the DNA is TGTGCCAGCAGTCAAGACAGGGGTAACTATGGCTACACCTTC. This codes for CASSQDRGNYGYTF.

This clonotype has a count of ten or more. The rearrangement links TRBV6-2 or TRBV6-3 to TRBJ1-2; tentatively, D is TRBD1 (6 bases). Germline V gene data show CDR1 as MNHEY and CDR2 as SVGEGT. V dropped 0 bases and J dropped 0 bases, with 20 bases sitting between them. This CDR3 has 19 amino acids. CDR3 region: CASSYSGSVGQLANYGYTF. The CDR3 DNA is TGTGCCAGCAGTTACTCAGGAAGCGTCGGACAGTTAGCTAACTATGGCTACACCTTC.

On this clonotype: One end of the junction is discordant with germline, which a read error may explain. CDR3 sequence (DNA): TGCGCCGGCAGCCATGGGACAGCCCCGGGAGATTACGAGCAGTACTTC. Its protein is CAGSHGTAPGDYEQYF. The chain recombines TRBV5-1 with TRBJ2-7, with a possible D match to TRBD1 (7 bases). The CDR3 spans 16 residues. Germline V CDR1 and CDR2: SGHRS, YFSETQ.

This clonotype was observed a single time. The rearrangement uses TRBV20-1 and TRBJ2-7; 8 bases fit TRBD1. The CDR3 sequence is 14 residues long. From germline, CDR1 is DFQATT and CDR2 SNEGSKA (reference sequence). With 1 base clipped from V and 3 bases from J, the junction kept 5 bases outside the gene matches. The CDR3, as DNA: TGCAGTGCTAGAGGACCACAGGGGGGCTACGAGCAGTACTTC. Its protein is CSARGPQGGYEQYF.

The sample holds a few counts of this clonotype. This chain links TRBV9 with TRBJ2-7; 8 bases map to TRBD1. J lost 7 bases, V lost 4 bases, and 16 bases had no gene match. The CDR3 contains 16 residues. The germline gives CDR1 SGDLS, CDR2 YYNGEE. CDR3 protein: CASSHSPGQASWEQYF. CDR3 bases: TGTGCCAGCAGCCATTCACCGGGACAGGCTTCCTGGGAGCAGTACTTC.

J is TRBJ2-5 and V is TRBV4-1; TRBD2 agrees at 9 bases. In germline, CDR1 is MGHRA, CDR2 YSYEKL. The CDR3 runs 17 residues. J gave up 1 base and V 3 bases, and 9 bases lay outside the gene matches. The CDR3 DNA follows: TGCGCCAGCAGCCATGTCATAGCGGGAGTTTCCCAAGAGACCCAGTACTTC. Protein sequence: CASSHVIAGVSQETQYF.

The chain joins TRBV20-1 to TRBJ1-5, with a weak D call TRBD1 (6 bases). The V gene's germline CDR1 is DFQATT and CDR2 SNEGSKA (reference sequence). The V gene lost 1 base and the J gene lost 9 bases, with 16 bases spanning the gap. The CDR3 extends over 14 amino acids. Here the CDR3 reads CSARAGRGGSPQHF. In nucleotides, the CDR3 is TGCAGTGCTAGAGCTGGGAGGGGGGGATCGCCCCAGCATTTT.

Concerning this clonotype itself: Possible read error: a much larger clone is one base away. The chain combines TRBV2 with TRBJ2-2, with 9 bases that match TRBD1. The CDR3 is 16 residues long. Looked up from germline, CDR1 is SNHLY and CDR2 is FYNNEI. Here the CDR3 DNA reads TGTGCCAGCAAAAGGACAGGGGCCTCAAACACCGAGGAGCTGTTTTTT. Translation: CASKRTGASNTEELFF.

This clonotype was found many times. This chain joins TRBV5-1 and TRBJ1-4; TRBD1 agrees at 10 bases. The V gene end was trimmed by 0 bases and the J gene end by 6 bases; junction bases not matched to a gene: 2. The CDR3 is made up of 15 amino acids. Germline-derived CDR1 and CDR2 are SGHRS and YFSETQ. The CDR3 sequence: CASSLEGTGDEKLFF. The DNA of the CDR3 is TGCGCCAGCAGCTTGGAGGGGACAGGGGATGAAAAACTGTTTTTT.

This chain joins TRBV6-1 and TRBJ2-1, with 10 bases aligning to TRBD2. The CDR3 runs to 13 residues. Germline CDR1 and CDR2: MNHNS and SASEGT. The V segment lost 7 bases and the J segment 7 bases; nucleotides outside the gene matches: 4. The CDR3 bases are TGTGCCAGCAACCTAGCGGGAGATAATGAGCAGTTCTTC. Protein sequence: CASNLAGDNEQFF.